This TCR beta chain was sequenced for a study of CD4 T cells in relation to SARS-CoV-2 and coronaviruses. Overall study: No peptide or an HIV-1 Nef peptide pool served as negative control.

Assay: immunoSEQ multiplex PCR; the TCRdb copy retains only in-frame clones and omits some. The sample lists 20,000 to 25,000 clones; just over 75% were seen once. Before the COVID-19 pandemic, during about 2010-2018, CD4+ T cells were taken from unexposed donors. The cells were cultured for less than twelve days before CD4+ T cells were isolated. As cell numbers allowed, unexposed-donor CD4+ T cells faced SARS-CoV-2 S/N and four cold-coronavirus spikes. The CDR3 sequence is 14 residues long. CDR1 and CDR2 (germline): LNHNV, YYDKDF (reference sequence). With 0 bases clipped from V and 5 bases from J, the junction kept 3 bases outside the gene matches. As for this clone: The antigen remains unidentified.

The sequencing input was CD4+ T cells from PBMCs, cultured in vitro. The chain combines TRBV15 with TRBJ2-5; the match to TRBD2 covers 7 bases. The TCR originated in a human donor in good health. As DNA, the CDR3 is TGTGCCACCAGCAGAGATCTACTAGCGGAGACCCAGTACTTC. It specifies CATSRDLLAETQYF.